This T cell receptor beta chain derives from a study of blood T cell repertoires in COVID-19. The overall study: Sites in the United States, Italy and Spain provided acute and convalescent COVID-19 samples. PBMCs, B-cell-depleted T cells, or T cells were the source of the cDNA or gDNA that made up the material.

In the original processing: It was from reference gene primer amplification that nucleated cell counts were estimated. Profiling relied on immunoSEQ multiplex PCR, and the TCRdb table lists in-frame clones only, not all of them. From that table come the V and J calls and clone size; the DNA was used to work out D and trimming. The sample records more than 85,000 clones, roughly 80% being singletons. Sequenced material: peripheral blood. The TCR originated in an elderly woman with acute or convalescent COVID-19.

The CDR3 protein is CASSLLSGGGTDTQYF. CDR3 nucleotide sequence: TGTGCCAGCAGCTTACTTTCTGGGGGCGGCACAGATACGCAGTATTTT. This chain connects TRBV7-9 to TRBJ2-3, with D tentatively TRBD1 (6 bases). Germline V gene data show CDR1 as SEHNR and CDR2 as FQNEAQ (reference sequence). Between the trimmed V and J ends, which lost 2 bases and 1 base, there was a span of 13 bases. The CDR3 contains 16 residues.